Here is one T cell receptor (beta chain) with its context. The target antigen is unknown. The sample comes from a study of cytomegalovirus exposure and HLA in healthy donors. CDR1 and CDR2 from the germline V gene are GTSNPN and SVGIG (reference sequence). V shed 6 bases and J 6 bases; nucleotides not matched to a gene: 4. The CDR3 runs to 11 residues. Study conclusions and caveats: Confirmation in vitro established that a few CMV-associated chains were specific for CMV antigens.

Clones were read by immunoSEQ multiplex PCR, and TCRdb kept only the in-frame ones, dropping some. The table lists more than 250,000 clones, about 85% of them singletons. Sequenced input: PBMCs. V gene TRBV30 combines with J gene TRBJ2-7; 8 bases are shared with TRBD1. The clonotype comes from a woman between 25 and 40 years old in good health and CMV-seropositive. DNA of the CDR3: TGTGCCTGTTCAGGGGGCGGCGAGCAGTACTTC. Protein product: CACSGGGEQYF. The variable domain in full, completed from reference TRBV30 and TRBJ2-7, reads SQTIHQWPATLVQPVGSPLSLECTVEGTSNPNLYWYRQAAGRGLQLLFYSVGIGQISSEVPQNLSASRPQDRQFILSSKKLLLSDSGFYLCACSGGGEQYFGPGTRLTVT.